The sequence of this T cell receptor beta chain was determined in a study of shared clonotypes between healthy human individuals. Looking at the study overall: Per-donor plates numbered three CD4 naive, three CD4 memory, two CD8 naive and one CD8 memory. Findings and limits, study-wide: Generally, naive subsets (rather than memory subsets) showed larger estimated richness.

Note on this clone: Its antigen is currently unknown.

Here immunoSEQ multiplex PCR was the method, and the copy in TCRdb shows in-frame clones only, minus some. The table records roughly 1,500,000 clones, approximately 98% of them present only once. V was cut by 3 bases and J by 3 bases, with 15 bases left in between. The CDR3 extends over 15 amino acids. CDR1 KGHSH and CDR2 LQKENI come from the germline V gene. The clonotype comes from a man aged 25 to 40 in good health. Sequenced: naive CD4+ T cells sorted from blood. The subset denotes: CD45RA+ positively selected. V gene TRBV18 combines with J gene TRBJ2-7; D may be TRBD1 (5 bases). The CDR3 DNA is TGTGCCAGCTCACCCAGTTGGGTCGACAGCTACGAGCAGTACTTC. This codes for CASSPSWVDSYEQYF.